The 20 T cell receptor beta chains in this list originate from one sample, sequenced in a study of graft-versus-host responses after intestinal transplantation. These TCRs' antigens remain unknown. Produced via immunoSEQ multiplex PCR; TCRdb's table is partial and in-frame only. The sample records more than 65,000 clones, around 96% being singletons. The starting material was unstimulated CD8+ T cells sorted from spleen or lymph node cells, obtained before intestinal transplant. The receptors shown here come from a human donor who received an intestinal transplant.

The CDR3, as DNA: TGTGCCTGGAGTGAATATCCTCTGGGGGAACAGCCCCAGCATTTT. Translating gives CAWSEYPLGEQPQHF. This chain uses TRBV30 with TRBJ1-5, with D perhaps TRBD1 (5 bases). V was shortened by 1 base and J by 7 bases, with 17 bases between the two germline ends. This CDR3 has 15 residues. Germline V gives CDR1 GTSNPN, CDR2 SVGIG (reference sequence).

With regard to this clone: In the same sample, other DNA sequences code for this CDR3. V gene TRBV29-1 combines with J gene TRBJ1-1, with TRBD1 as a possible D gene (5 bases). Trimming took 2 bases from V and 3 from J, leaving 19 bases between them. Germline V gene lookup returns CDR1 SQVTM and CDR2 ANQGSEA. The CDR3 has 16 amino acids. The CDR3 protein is CSVEKPFGRGDTEAFF. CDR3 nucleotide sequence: TGCAGCGTTGAAAAGCCTTTCGGTCGGGGGGACACTGAAGCTTTCTTT. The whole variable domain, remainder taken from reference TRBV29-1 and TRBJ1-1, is SAVISQKPSRDICQRGTSLTIQCQVDSQVTMMFWYRQQPGQSLTLIATANQGSEATYESGFVIDKFPISRPNLTFSTLTVSNMSPEDSSIYLCSVEKPFGRGDTEAFFGQGTRLTVV.

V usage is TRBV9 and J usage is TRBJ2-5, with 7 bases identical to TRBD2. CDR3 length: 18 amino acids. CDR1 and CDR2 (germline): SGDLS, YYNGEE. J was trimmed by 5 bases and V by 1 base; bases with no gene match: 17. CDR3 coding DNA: TGTGCCAGCAGCGTACTATCCCACGGGAGGTGGGGTATGGAGACCCAGTACTTC. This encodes CASSVLSHGRWGMETQYF.

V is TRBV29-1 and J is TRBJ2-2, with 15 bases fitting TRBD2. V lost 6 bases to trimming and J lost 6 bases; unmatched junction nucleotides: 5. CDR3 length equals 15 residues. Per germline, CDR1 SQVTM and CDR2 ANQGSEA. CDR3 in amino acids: CSVGTSGRKPGELFF. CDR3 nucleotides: TGCAGCGTAGGGACTAGCGGGAGGAAGCCCGGGGAGCTGTTTTTT.

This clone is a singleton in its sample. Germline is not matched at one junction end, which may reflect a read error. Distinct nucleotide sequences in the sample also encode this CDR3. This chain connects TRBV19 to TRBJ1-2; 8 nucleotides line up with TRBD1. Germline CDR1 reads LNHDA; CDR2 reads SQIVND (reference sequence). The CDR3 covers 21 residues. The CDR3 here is CASSIEGDNGQGKPSIYGYTF. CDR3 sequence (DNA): TGTGCTAGTAGTATAGAAGGAGATAACGGACAGGGCAAGCCGTCTATTTATGGCTACACCTTC.

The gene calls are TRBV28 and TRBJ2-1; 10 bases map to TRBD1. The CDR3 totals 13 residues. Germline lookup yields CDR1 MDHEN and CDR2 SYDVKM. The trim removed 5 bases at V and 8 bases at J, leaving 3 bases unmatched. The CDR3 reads CASSRQGADEQFF. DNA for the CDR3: TGTGCCAGCAGTCGACAGGGGGCCGATGAGCAGTTCTTC.

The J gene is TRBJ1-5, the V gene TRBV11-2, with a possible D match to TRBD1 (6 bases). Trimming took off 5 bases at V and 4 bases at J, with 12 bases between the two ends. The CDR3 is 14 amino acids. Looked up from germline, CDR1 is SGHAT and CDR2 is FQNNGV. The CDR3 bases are TGTGCCAGCAGCCAACACCAGGGGAATCAGCCCCAGCATTTT. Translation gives CASSQHQGNQPQHF.

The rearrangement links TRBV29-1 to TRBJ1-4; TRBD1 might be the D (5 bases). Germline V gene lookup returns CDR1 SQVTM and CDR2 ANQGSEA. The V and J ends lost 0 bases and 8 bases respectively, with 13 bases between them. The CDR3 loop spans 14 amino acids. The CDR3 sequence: CSVEDGGEGEKLFF. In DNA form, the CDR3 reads TGCAGCGTTGAAGATGGAGGGGAAGGGGAAAAACTGTTTTTT.

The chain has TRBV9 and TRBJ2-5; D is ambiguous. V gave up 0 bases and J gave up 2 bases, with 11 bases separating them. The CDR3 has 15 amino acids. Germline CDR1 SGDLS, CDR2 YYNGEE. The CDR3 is CASSVGDWSQETQYF. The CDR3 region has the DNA TGTGCCAGCAGCGTAGGAGACTGGTCACAAGAGACCCAGTACTTC. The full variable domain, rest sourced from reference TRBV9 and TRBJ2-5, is DSGVTQTPKHLITATGQRVTLRCSPRSGDLSVYWYQQSLDQGLQFLIQYYNGEERAKGNILERFSAQQFPDLHSELNLSSLELGDSALYFCASSVGDWSQETQYFGPGTRLLVL.

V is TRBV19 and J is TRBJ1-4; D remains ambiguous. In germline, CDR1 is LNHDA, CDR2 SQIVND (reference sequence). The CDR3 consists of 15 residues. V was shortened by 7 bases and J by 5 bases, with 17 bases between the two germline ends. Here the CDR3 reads CASTLLGHQNEKLFF. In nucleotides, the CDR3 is TGTGCCAGTACCCTCCTCGGGCACCAAAATGAAAAACTGTTTTTT.

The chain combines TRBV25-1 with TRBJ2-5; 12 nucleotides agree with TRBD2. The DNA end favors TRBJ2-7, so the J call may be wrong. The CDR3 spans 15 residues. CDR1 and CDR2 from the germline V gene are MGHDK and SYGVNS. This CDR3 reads CASSYPGLAGFEQYF. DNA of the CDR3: TGTGCCAGCAGTTATCCGGGACTAGCGGGTTTCGAGCAGTACTTC.

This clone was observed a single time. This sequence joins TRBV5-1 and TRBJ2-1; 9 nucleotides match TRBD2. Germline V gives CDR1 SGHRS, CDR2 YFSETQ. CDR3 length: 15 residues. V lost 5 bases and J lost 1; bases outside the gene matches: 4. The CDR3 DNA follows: TGCGCCAGCAGTGGTAGCGGGGGTTCCTACAATGAGCAGTTCTTC. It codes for CASSGSGGSYNEQFF.

The CDR3 DNA sequence: TGTGCCAGCTCACCAAATCGGGGTTTTCTTTTTTCCCTTAAGATCTATGGCTACACCTTC. The encoded protein is CASSPNRGFLFSLKIYGYTF. This sequence joins TRBV18 and TRBJ1-2, with D hard to call. V was trimmed by 2 bases and J by 4 bases, leaving 29 bases between them. From germline, CDR1 is KGHSH and CDR2 LQKENI. The length of the CDR3 is 20 residues.

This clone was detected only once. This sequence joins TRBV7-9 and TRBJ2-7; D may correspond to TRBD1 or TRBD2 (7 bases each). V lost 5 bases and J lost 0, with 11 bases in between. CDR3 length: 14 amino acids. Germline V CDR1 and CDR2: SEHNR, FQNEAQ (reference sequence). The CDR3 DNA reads TGTGCCAGCAGCCCCAGGGGGGGCTCCTACGAGCAGTACTTC. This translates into CASSPRGGSYEQYF.

The CDR3 DNA reads TGTGCCAGCAGCTTGGGACGGACAGGGGGCATGTACGAGCAGTACTTC. Translating gives CASSLGRTGGMYEQYF. This chain uses TRBV5-6 with TRBJ2-7, with 11 bases aligning to TRBD1. Germline V gene lookup returns CDR1 SGHDT and CDR2 YYEEEE. CDR3 length: 16 residues. J was trimmed by 4 bases and V by 0 bases; bases with no gene match: 6.

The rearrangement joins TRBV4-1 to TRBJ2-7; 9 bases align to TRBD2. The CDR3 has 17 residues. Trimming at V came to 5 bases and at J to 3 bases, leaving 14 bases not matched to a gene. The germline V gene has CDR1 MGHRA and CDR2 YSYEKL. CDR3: CASSNLGRGSGSYEQYF. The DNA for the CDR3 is TGCGCCAGCAGCAACCTGGGCCGGGGTAGCGGGAGCTACGAGCAGTACTTC.

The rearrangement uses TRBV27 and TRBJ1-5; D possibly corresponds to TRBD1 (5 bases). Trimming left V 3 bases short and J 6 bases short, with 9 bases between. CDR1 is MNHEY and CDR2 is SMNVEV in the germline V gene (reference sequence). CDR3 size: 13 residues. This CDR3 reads CASSFWDGQPQHF. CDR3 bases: TGTGCCAGCAGTTTTTGGGACGGTCAGCCCCAGCATTTT.

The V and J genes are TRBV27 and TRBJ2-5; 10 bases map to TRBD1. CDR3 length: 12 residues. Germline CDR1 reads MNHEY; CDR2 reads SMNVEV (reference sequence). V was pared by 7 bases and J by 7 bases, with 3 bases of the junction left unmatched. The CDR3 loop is CASTGQGGTQYF. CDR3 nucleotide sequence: TGTGCCAGCACCGGACAGGGGGGGACCCAGTACTTC.

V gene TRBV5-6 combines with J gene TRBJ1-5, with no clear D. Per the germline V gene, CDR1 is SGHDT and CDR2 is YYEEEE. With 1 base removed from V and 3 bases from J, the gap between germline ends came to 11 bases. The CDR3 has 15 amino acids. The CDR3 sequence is CASSLNPEDNQPQHF. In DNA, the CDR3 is TGTGCCAGCAGCTTGAATCCGGAAGACAATCAGCCCCAGCATTTT.

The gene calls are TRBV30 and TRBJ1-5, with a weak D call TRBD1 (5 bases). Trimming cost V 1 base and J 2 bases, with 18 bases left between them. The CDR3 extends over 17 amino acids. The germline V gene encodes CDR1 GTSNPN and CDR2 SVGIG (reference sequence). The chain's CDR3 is CAWSEGMGDWGNQPQHF. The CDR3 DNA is TGTGCCTGGAGTGAGGGTATGGGGGATTGGGGCAATCAGCCCCAGCATTTT. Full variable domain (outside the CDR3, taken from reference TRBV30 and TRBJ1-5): SQTIHQWPATLVQPVGSPLSLECTVEGTSNPNLYWYRQAAGRGLQLLFYSVGIGQISSEVPQNLSASRPQDRQFILSSKKLLLSDSGFYLCAWSEGMGDWGNQPQHFGDGTRLSIL.